This TCR beta chain was sequenced in a study of early T cells in non-severe SARS-CoV-2 infection. Study-level information: The authors sequenced bulk RNA from unsorted whole blood, leaving chains unpaired. Study findings and constraints: There was a bias toward anti-spike CD8 responses in VDJdb matching, which missed private and CD4 specificities.

Each single cDNA molecule received a unique molecular identifier. One entry per CDR3 protein, called by TCRdb with MiXCR from the 5' RACE reads. The top ten clones hold around 2.9% of a sample with over 55,000 distinct CDR3 sequences, around 12% of them seen once. V gave up 4 bases and J gave up 8 bases; unmatched junction bases: 7. This CDR3 contains 15 residues. The germline V gene has CDR1 SGHVS and CDR2 FNYEAQ. Notes on this clonotype: Its antigen is still unknown.

This clonotype was sampled from an adult who was a healthcare worker with PCR-confirmed SARS-CoV-2 infection or an uninfected control (not recorded which). The chain employs TRBV7-6 and TRBJ2-1; 11 bases map to TRBD2. The specimen comprised whole blood, sampled at baseline. DNA of the CDR3: TGTGCCAGCAGCTCAAGACTAGCGGGGCCCGATGAGCAGTTCTTC. Protein product: CASSSRLAGPDEQFF.